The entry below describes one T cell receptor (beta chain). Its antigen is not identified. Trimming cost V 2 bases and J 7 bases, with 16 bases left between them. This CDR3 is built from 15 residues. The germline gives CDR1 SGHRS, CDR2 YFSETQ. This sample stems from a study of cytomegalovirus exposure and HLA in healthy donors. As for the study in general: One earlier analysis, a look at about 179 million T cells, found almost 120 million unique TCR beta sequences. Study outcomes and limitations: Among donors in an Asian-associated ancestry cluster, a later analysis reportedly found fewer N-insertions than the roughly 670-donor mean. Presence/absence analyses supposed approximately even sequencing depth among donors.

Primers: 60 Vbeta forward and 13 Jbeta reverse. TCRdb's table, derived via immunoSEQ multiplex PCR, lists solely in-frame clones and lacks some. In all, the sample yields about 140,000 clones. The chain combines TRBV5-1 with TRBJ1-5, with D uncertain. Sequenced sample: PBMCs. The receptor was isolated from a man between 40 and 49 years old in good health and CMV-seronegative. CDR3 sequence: CASSLSGWIGQPQHF. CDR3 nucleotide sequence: TGCGCCAGCAGCTTATCGGGGTGGATAGGACAGCCCCAGCATTTT.